The 11 T cell receptor beta chains below were found in one sample sequenced in a study of monozygotic twins with inflammatory bowel disease. Each CDR3 protein gets one entry in TCRdb, which reprocessed the 5' RACE reads and gives no DNA. Its listing shows roughly 330,000 distinct CDR3 sequences. Sequenced input: blood. Every receptor here comes from a human donor with ulcerative colitis or Crohn's disease, or a healthy co-twin of an affected twin (not recorded which).

The rearrangement links TRBV29-1 to TRBJ1-2. This CDR3 has 13 residues. Germline lookup yields CDR1 SQVTM and CDR2 ANQGSEA. The CDR3: CSVESPGVYGYTF. Full variable domain (rest looked up from reference TRBV29-1 and TRBJ1-2): SAVISQKPSRDICQRGTSLTIQCQVDSQVTMMFWYRQQPGQSLTLIATANQGSEATYESGFVIDKFPISRPNLTFSTLTVSNMSPEDSSIYLCSVESPGVYGYTFGSGTRLTVV.

The rearrangement uses TRBV5-1 and TRBJ2-6; lacking DNA, the TRBD1 call made by TCRdb goes unchecked. The germline gives CDR1 SGHRS, CDR2 YFSETQ. CDR3 size: 15 residues. The CDR3 spells CASRDRPSGANVLTF.

The chain is built from TRBV3-1 and TRBJ2-5. CDR1 and CDR2 (germline): LGHDT, YNNKEL (reference sequence). The CDR3 is 14 residues long. The CDR3 is CASSQAWEQETQYF.

The chain is built from TRBV12-3 or TRBV12-4 and TRBJ2-7; TCRdb's D gene call, TRBD1, goes unchecked for lack of DNA. The CDR3 has 15 residues. This CDR3 is CASSLRQGASYEQYF.

The CDR3 loop is CATSRDRGPASGETQYF. The V gene is TRBV15, the J gene TRBJ2-5; TCRdb returns TRBD2, unconfirmable since there is no DNA. The CDR3 has 17 amino acids. Germline assignment: CDR1 LNHNV and CDR2 YYDKDF (reference sequence).

The rearrangement joins TRBV29-1 to TRBJ2-7. Germline CDR1 reads SQVTM; CDR2 reads ANQGSEA. The CDR3 runs to 14 residues. The CDR3 sequence: CSVEDRPGSDEQYF.

The CDR3 spells CASSLVETYGYTF. J is TRBJ1-2 and V is TRBV4-1. CDR3 length equals 13 residues. Germline loops: CDR1 MGHRA, CDR2 YSYEKL.

V gene TRBV3-1 combines with J gene TRBJ1-6. This CDR3 is 14 amino acids long. Germline V lookup: CDR1 LGHDT, CDR2 YNNKEL (reference sequence). CDR3 sequence reads: CAARDYRGNSPLHF.

This chain links TRBV5-1 with TRBJ2-2; the D gene TCRdb calls, TRBD2, cannot be checked with no DNA. Germline CDR1 reads SGHRS; CDR2 reads YFSETQ. The CDR3 contains 17 residues. The CDR3 loop reads CASSFEGLSHWAGELFF.

This chain uses TRBV7-2 with TRBJ2-7. Germline-derived CDR1 and CDR2 are SGHTA and FQGNSA. CDR3 length: 13 residues. CDR3 region: CASSLAGIYEQYF.

The V call is TRBV20-1, the J call TRBJ1-1. Germline V gene data show CDR1 as DFQATT and CDR2 as SNEGSKA (reference sequence). The CDR3 sequence is 12 residues long. CDR3 amino acids: CSALDGNTEAFF.